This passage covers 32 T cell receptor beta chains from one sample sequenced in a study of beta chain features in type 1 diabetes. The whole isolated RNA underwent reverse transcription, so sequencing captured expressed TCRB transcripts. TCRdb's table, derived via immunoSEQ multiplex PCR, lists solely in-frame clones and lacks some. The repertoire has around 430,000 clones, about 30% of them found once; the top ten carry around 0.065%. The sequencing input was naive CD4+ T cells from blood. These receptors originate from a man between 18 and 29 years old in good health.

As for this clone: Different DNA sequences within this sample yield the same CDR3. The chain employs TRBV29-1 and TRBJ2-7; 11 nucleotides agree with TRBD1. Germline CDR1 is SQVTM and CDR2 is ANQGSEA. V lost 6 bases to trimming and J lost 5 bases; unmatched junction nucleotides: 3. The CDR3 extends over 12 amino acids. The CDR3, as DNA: TGCAGCGTAGGGACAGGGGGGAACGAGCAGTACTTC. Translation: CSVGTGGNEQYF.

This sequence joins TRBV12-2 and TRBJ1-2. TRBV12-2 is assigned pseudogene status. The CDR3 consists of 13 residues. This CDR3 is CASRSSGKDGYTF. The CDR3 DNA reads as TGTGCAAGTCGCTCCTCGGGGAAGGATGGCTACACCTTC.

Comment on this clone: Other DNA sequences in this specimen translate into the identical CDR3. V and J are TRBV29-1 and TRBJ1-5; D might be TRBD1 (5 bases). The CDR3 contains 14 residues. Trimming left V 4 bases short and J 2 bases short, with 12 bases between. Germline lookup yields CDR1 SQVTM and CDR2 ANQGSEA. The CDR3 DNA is TGCAGCGTTGTGGGAGCGGGGGGCAATCAGCCCCAGCATTTT. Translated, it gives CSVVGAGGNQPQHF.

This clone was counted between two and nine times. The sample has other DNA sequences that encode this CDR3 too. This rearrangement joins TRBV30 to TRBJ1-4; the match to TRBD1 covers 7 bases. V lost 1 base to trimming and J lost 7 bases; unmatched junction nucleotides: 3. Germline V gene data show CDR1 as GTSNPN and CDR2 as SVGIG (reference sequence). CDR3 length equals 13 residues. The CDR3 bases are TGTGCCTGGAGTGGGGACAGAGGTGAAAAACTGTTTTTT. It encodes CAWSGDRGEKLFF.

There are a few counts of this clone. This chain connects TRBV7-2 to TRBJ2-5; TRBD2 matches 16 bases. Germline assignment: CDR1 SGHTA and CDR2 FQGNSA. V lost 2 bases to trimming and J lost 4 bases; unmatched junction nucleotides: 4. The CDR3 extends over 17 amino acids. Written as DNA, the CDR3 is TGTGCCAGCAGCTTAACGGGACTAGCGGGAGGGGCAGAGACCCAGTACTTC. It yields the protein CASSLTGLAGGAETQYF.

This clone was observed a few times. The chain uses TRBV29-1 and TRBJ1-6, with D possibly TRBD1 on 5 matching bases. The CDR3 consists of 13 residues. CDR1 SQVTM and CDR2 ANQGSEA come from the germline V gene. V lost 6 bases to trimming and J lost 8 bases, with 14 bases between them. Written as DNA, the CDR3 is TGCAGCGTAGCGACAGTGAGGGATTCACCCCTCCACTTT. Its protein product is CSVATVRDSPLHF.

In DNA, the CDR3 is TGTGCCAGCAGTCCCCGAGGGGCGAGCTCCTACGAGCAGTACTTC. It translates to CASSPRGASSYEQYF. This chain links TRBV9 with TRBJ2-7, with D possibly being TRBD1 or TRBD2 (5 bases each). The germline gives CDR1 SGDLS, CDR2 YYNGEE. CDR3 length: 15 amino acids. Trimming stripped 5 bases from V and 0 bases from J, with 15 bases between.

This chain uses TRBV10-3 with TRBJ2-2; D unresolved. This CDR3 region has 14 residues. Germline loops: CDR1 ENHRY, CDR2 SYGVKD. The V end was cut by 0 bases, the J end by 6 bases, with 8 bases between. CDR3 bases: TGTGCCATCAGTGAGTCGACCGAAGCCGGGGAGCTGTTTTTT. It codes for CAISESTEAGELFF.

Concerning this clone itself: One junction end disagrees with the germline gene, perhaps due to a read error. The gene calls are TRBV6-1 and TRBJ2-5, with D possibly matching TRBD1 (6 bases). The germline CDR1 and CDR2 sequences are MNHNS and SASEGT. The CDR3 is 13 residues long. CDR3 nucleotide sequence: TGTGCCAGCAGAGAAGGACAGCAAGAGACCCAGTACTTC. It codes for CASREGQQETQYF.

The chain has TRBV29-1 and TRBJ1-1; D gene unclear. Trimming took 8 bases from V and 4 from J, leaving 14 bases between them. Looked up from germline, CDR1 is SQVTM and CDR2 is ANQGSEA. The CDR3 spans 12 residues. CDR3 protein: CSSAVPGTEAFF. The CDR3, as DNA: TGCAGCTCTGCCGTCCCGGGCACTGAAGCTTTCTTT.

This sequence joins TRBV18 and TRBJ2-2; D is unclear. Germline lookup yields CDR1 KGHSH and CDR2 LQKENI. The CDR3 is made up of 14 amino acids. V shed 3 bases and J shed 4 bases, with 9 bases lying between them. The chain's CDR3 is CASSPESLTGELFF. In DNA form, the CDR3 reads TGTGCCAGCTCACCTGAGTCTCTCACCGGGGAGCTGTTTTTT.

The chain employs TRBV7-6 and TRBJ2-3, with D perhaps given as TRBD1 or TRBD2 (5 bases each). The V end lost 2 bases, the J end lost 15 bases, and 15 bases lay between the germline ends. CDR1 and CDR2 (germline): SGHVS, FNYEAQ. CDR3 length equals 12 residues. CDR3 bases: TGTGCCAGCAGCTTATCTACGGGACCAGGATATTTT. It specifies CASSLSTGPGYF.

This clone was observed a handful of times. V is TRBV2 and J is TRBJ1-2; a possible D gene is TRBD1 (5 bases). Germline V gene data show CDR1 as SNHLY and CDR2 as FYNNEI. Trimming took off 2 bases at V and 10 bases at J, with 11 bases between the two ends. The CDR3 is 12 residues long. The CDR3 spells CASSEQGLPYTF. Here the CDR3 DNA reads TGTGCCAGCAGTGAACAGGGTTTGCCCTACACCTTC.

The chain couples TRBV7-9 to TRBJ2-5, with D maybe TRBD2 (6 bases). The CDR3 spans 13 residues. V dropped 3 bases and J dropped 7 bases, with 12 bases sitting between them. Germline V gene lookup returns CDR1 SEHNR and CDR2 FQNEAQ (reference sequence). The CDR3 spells CASSLTGVVTQYF. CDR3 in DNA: TGTGCCAGCAGCTTGACGGGAGTGGTGACCCAGTACTTC.

CDR3 protein: CAWSISGRFPREQYF. The CDR3 coding sequence is TGTGCCTGGAGTATAAGCGGGAGGTTCCCTCGCGAGCAGTACTTC. This sequence joins TRBV30 and TRBJ2-7, with TRBD2 identical over 9 bases. The V and J ends lost 2 bases and 6 bases, in that order; junction bases with no gene match: 11. The CDR3 is 15 residues long. CDR1 GTSNPN and CDR2 SVGIG come from the germline V gene (reference sequence).

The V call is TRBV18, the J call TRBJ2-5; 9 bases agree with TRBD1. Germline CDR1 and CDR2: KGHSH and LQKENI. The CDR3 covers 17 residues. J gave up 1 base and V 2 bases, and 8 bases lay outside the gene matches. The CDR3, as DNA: TGTGCCAGCTCACCAATAGGGACAGGGATCCTCCAAGAGACCCAGTACTTC. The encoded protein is CASSPIGTGILQETQYF.

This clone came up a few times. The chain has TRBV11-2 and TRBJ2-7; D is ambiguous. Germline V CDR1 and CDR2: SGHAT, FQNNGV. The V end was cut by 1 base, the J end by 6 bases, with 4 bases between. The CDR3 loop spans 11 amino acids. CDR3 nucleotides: TGTGCCAGCAGCTTAGTGTCCGAGCAGTACTTC. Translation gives CASSLVSEQYF.

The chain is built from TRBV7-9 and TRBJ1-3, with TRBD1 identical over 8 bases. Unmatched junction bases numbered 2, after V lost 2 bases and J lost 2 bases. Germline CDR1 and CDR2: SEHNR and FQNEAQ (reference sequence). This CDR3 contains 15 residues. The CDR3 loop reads CASSLRTGPGNTIYF. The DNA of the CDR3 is TGTGCCAGCAGCTTACGGACAGGGCCTGGAAACACCATATATTTT.

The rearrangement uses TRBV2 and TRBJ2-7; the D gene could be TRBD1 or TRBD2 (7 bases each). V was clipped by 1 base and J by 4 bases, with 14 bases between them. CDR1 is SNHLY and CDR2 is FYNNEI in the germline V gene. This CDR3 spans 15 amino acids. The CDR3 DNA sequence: TGTGCCAGCAGTGAAGTCGCAGGGGGAGGGTACGAGCAGTACTTC. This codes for CASSEVAGGGYEQYF.

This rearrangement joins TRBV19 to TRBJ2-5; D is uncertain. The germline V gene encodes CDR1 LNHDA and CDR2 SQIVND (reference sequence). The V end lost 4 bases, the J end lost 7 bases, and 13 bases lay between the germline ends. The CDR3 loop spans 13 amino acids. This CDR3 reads CASSSSQIGTQYF. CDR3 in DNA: TGTGCCAGTAGTAGCAGCCAGATTGGGACCCAGTACTTC.

The CDR3 DNA is TGCGCCAGCAGCTGGGTGGGCGCAGATACGCAGTATTTT. Amino acids: CASSWVGADTQYF. The chain has TRBV5-1 and TRBJ2-3; D gene ambiguous. CDR1 is SGHRS, CDR2 YFSETQ, per germline. The V end was cut by 3 bases, the J end by 4 bases, with 9 bases between. This CDR3 spans 13 amino acids.

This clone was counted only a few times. The CDR3 loop reads CASSETGDYGYTF. The CDR3 region has the DNA TGTGCCAGCAGTGAGACGGGGGACTATGGCTACACCTTC. V usage is TRBV6-1 and J usage is TRBJ1-2, with D possibly TRBD1 on 5 matching bases. This CDR3 contains 13 residues. V lost 3 bases and J 3 bases, leaving 8 bases between the germline ends. Germline loops: CDR1 MNHNS, CDR2 SASEGT.

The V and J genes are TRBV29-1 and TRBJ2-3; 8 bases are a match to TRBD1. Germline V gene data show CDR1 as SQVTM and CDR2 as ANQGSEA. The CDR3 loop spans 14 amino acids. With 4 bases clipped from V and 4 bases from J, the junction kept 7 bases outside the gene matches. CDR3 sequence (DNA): TGCAGCGTTGGATGGGGACAGGTTGCAGATACGCAGTATTTT. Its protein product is CSVGWGQVADTQYF.

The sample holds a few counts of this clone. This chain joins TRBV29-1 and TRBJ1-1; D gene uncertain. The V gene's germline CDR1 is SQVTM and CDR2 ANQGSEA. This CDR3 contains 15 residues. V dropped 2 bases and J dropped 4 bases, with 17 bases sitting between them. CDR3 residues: CSVENPLRTVTEAFF. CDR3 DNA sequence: TGCAGCGTTGAAAACCCTCTCAGGACTGTCACTGAAGCTTTCTTT.

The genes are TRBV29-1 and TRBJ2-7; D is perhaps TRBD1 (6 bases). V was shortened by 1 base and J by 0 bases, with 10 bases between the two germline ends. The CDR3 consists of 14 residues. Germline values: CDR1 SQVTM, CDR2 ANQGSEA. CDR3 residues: CSVEGGQYSYEQYF. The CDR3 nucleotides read TGCAGCGTTGAAGGAGGACAGTACTCCTACGAGCAGTACTTC.

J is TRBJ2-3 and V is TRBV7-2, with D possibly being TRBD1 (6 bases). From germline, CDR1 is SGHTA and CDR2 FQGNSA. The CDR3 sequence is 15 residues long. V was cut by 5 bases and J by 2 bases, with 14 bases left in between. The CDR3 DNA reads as TGTGCCAGCAGCCTGGGTGGGGGACACACAGATACGCAGTATTTT. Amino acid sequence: CASSLGGGHTDTQYF.

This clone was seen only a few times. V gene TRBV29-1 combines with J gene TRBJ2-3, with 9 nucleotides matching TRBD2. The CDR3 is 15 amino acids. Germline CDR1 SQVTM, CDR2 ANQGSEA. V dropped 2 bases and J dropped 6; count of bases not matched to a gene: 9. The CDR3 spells CSVEIRGRAGDTQYF. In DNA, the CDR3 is TGCAGCGTTGAAATCCGCGGGAGGGCCGGGGATACGCAGTATTTT.

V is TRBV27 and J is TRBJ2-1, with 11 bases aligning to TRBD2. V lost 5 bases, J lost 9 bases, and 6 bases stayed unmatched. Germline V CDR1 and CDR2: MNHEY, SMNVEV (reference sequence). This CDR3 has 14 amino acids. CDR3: CASSRLAGSIEQFF. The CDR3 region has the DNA TGTGCCAGCAGTAGACTAGCGGGGAGTATTGAGCAGTTCTTC.

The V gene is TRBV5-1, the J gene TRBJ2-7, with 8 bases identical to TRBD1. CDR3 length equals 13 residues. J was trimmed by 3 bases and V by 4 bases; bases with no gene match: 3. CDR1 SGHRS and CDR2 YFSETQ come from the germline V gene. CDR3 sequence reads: CASSRDRFYEQYF. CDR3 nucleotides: TGCGCCAGCAGCCGGGACAGGTTCTACGAGCAGTACTTC.

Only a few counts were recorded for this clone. The CDR3 DNA reads TGTGCCAGCAGCGTTCAGTTGAACACCGGGGAGCTGTTTTTT. This codes for CASSVQLNTGELFF. The rearrangement links TRBV6-4 to TRBJ2-2; D gene unclear. This CDR3 is 14 amino acids long. Germline assignment: CDR1 MRHNA and CDR2 SNTAGT. V was trimmed by 6 bases and J by 1 base, leaving 9 bases between them.

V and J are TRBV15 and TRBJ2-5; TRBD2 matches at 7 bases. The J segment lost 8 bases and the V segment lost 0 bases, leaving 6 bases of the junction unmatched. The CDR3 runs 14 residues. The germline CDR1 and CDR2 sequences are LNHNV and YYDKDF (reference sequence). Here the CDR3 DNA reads TGTGCCACCAGCAGAGATGCGGGGGAAGGAACCCAGTACTTC. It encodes CATSRDAGEGTQYF.

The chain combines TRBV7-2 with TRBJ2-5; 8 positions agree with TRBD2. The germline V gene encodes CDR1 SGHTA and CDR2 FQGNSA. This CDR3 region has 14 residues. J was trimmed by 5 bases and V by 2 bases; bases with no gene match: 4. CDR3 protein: CASSLNRGGETQYF. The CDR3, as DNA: TGTGCCAGCAGCTTAAATCGGGGGGGCGAGACCCAGTACTTC.